These 9 T cell receptor beta chains were all obtained from the same sample, sequenced in a study of OX40 agonist ivuxolimab in advanced cancers. TCRdb keeps only in-frame clones here, not all; method: immunoSEQ multiplex PCR. The sample records under 80,000 clones, 70% to 90% being singletons. The sample consisted of CD4+ or CD8+ T cells sorted from blood, taken in a trial of the OX40 agonist ivuxolimab. The source is an adult with an advanced solid tumor such as melanoma, head and neck, liver or kidney cancer.

The sample holds one count of this clone. J is TRBJ2-2 and V is TRBV6-1; 10 positions agree with TRBD1. The CDR3 contains 14 residues. V lost 6 bases, J lost 5 bases, and 3 bases stayed unmatched. Germline-derived CDR1 and CDR2 are MNHNS and SASEGT. CDR3 loop: CASRDRGWTGELFF. The CDR3 nucleotides read TGTGCCAGCAGGGACAGGGGGTGGACCGGGGAGCTGTTTTTT.

This clone was seen more than once but under ten times. The chain recombines TRBV4-2 with TRBJ1-5; 7 bases align to TRBD1. The CDR3 contains 16 residues. From germline, CDR1 is LGHNA and CDR2 YNFKEQ. With 5 bases clipped from V and 3 bases from J, the junction kept 10 bases outside the gene matches. In DNA, the CDR3 is TGTGCCAGCAGCGATAACAGGGGAGGCCCCAATCAGCCCCAGCATTTT. Its protein product is CASSDNRGGPNQPQHF.

The chain joins TRBV5-1 to TRBJ2-1; 7 bases fit TRBD2. Germline V CDR1 and CDR2: SGHRS, YFSETQ. The CDR3 loop spans 13 amino acids. The trim removed 7 bases at V and 9 bases at J, leaving 10 bases unmatched. CDR3 sequence reads: CASYEGGPSEQFF. The CDR3, as DNA: TGCGCCAGCTACGAGGGAGGGCCGAGTGAGCAGTTCTTC.

The CDR3 bases are TGTGCCTGGTGCATCCAGGGGGCGCGGGGCTACACCTTC. The encoded protein is CAWCIQGARGYTF. The gene calls are TRBV30 and TRBJ1-2; TRBD1 matches at 8 bases. V dropped 5 bases and J dropped 8; count of bases not matched to a gene: 10. CDR3 size: 13 residues. Germline V gene data show CDR1 as GTSNPN and CDR2 as SVGIG (reference sequence).

V usage is TRBV28 and J usage is TRBJ1-3; no definite D call. Deletions cut 3 bases from V and 4 bases from J, with 7 bases between. The germline V gene encodes CDR1 MDHEN and CDR2 SYDVKM. The CDR3 is made up of 13 amino acids. The CDR3 DNA reads TGTGCCAGCAGTTTCGAGGCGGGAAACACCATATATTTT. Protein sequence: CASSFEAGNTIYF.

The gene calls are TRBV4-3 and TRBJ1-5; D unresolved. The germline CDR1 and CDR2 sequences are LGHNA and YSLEER. The CDR3 has 12 amino acids. V lost 0 bases and J 9 bases, leaving 6 bases between the germline ends. The CDR3 DNA reads as TGCGCCAGCAGCCAAGATCGGGGGCCCCAGCATTTT. Encoded protein: CASSQDRGPQHF.

This sequence joins TRBV18 and TRBJ2-2, with D possibly being TRBD2 (6 bases). Germline CDR1 KGHSH, CDR2 LQKENI. V lost 6 bases to trimming and J lost 5 bases, with 13 bases between them. The CDR3 has 14 residues. The CDR3 nucleotides are TGTGCCAGCTCCAAGCTTAGCGGAACCGGGGAGCTGTTTTTT. Translation: CASSKLSGTGELFF.

This chain uses TRBV29-1 with TRBJ1-2; D gene uncertain. Trimming removed 8 bases at V and 6 bases at J, with 16 bases between. The CDR3 covers 12 residues. Looked up from germline, CDR1 is SQVTM and CDR2 is ANQGSEA. The CDR3 loop is CSHSGGRDGYTF. CDR3 bases: TGCAGCCACTCTGGAGGGAGGGATGGCTACACCTTC. The full variable domain, in which reference TRBV29-1 and TRBJ1-2 provide the parts outside the CDR3, is SAVISQKPSRDICQRGTSLTIQCQVDSQVTMMFWYRQQPGQSLTLIATANQGSEATYESGFVIDKFPISRPNLTFSTLTVSNMSPEDSSIYLCSHSGGRDGYTFGSGTRLTVV.

This chain joins TRBV28 and TRBJ1-2; D remains ambiguous. Trimming cost V 5 bases and J 3 bases, with 13 bases left between them. This CDR3 contains 14 residues. Germline V CDR1 and CDR2: MDHEN, SYDVKM. The CDR3 spells CASSEVGFDYGYTF. The CDR3 coding sequence is TGTGCCAGCAGTGAGGTCGGCTTTGACTATGGCTACACCTTC.